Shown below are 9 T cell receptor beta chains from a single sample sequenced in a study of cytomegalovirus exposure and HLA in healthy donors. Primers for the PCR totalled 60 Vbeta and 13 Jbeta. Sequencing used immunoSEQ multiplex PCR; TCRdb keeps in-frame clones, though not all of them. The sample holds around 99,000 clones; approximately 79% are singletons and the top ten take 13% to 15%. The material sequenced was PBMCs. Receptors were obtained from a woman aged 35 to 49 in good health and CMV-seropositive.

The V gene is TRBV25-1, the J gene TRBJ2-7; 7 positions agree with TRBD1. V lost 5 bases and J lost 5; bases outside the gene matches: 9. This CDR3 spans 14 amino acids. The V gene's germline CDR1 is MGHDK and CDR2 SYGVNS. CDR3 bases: TGTGCCAGCAGTCAAGACAGGGCGGTCGACGAGCAGTACTTC. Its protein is CASSQDRAVDEQYF.

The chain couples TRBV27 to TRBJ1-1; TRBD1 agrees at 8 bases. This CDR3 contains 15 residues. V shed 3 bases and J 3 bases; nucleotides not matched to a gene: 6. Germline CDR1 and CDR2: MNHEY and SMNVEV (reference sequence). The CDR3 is CASSFAGTGDTEAFF. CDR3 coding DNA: TGTGCCAGCAGTTTTGCCGGGACAGGCGACACTGAAGCTTTCTTT.

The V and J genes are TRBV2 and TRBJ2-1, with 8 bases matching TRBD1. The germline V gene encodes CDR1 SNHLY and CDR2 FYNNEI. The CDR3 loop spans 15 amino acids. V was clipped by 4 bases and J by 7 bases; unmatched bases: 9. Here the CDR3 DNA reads TGTGCCAGCAGTGTCGGCAGGGGGCACGGGAATGAGCAGTTCTTC. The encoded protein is CASSVGRGHGNEQFF.

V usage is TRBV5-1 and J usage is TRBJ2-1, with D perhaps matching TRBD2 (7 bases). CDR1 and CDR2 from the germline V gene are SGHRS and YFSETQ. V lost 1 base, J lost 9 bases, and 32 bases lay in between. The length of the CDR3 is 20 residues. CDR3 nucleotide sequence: TGCGCCAGCAGCTTGAAGGGGGGACTAATCCGGGACTCCCTCCGTGGTGAGCAGTTCTTC. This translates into CASSLKGGLIRDSLRGEQFF.

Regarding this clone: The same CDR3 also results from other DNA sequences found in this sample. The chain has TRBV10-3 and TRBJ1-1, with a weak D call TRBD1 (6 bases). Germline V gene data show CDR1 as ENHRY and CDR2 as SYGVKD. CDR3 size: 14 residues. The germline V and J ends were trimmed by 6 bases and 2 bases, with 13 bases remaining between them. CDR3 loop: CAISYRETNTEAFF. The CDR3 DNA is TGTGCCATCAGCTACAGGGAAACTAACACTGAAGCTTTCTTT.

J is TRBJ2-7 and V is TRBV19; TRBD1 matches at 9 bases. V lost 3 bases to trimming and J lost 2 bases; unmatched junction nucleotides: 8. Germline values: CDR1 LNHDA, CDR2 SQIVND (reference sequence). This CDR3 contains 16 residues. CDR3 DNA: TGTGCCAGTAGTATCGTCCCGGGACAGGGAACCTACGAGCAGTACTTC. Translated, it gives CASSIVPGQGTYEQYF.

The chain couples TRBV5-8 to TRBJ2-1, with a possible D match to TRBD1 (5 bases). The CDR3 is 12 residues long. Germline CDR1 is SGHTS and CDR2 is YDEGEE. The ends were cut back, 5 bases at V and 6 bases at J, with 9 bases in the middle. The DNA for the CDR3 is TGTGCCAGCAGACGAAGGGGCAATGAGCAGTTCTTC. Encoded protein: CASRRRGNEQFF. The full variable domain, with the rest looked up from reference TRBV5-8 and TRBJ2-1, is EAGVTQSPTHLIKTRGQQATLRCSPISGHTSVYWYQQALGLGLQFLLWYDEGEERNRGNFPPRFSGRQFPNYSSELNVNALELEDSALYLCASRRRGNEQFFGPGTRLTVL.

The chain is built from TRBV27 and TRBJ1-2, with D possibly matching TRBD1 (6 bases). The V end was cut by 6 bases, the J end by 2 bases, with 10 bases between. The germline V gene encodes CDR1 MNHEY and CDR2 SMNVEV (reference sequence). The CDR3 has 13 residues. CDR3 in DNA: TGTGCCAGCAGGATGACAGGCAACTATGGCTACACCTTC. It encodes CASRMTGNYGYTF.

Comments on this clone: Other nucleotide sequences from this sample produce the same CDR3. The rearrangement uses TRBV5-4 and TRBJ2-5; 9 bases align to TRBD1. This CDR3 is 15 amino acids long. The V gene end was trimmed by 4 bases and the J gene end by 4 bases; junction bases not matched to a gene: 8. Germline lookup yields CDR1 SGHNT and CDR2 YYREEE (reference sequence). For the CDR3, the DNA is TGTGCCAGCAGCCCCGGGACAGGGTTGCGAGAGACCCAGTACTTC. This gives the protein CASSPGTGLRETQYF.